The clone carrying this T cell receptor (beta chain) was detected once. The target antigen is unknown. This entry belongs to a study of persistence of HIV-infected CD4 T cells. The libraries were made with immunoSEQ version 4 in survey mode. Clones were sequenced by immunoSEQ multiplex PCR, and TCRdb holds only the in-frame ones, with some missing. The sample consists of more than 30,000 clones, 82% of them appearing once. Overlapping HIV-1 Gag 15-mer peptides at around 0.91 ug per peptide per mL were used. Memory cells lacking CD40L and CD69 with high CD45RO were sorted. Study conclusions and caveats: TCRbeta richness was lower in CMV- and Gag-responding cells than in anti-CD3/anti-CD28-responding cells.

Germline CDR1 reads SGHTA; CDR2 reads FQGNSA. V gave up 5 bases and J gave up 1 base; unmatched junction bases: 6. The CDR3 is 16 amino acids. The sample consisted of cultured CD4+ T cells from PBMCs, taken from a patient who received antiretroviral therapy. This clonotype was sampled from an adult with HIV. The donor label of this sample is uncertain. The chain uses TRBV7-2 and TRBJ2-2; 8 nucleotides line up with TRBD2. In DNA form, the CDR3 reads TGTGCCAGCAGCCCTGTGGGACTAGGGAACACCGGGGAGCTGTTTTTT. Protein: CASSPVGLGNTGELFF.